The sequence of this T cell receptor beta chain was determined in a study of blood T cell repertoires in COVID-19. Study as a whole: Nucleic acid was either cDNA or gDNA, and it came from T cells, B-cell-depleted T cells, or PBMCs.

The protocol was immunoSEQ multiplex PCR, while the TCRdb copy is restricted to in-frame clones and leaves out a portion. The sample consists of 150,000 to 200,000 clones, 81% of them appearing once. The CDR3 length is 13 residues. Trimming stripped 5 bases from V and 5 bases from J, with 12 bases between. Germline V lookup: CDR1 LNHNV, CDR2 YYDKDF (reference sequence). This clonotype was obtained from a woman aged 40 to 50 with COVID-19, enrolled during active disease. The chain is built from TRBV15 and TRBJ2-5, with D unresolved. Material: peripheral blood. In DNA form, the CDR3 reads TGTGCCACCAGCTCAAAGCCCATTGAGACCCAGTACTTC. Protein sequence: CATSSKPIETQYF.